These 14 T cell receptor beta chains originate from one sample sequenced in a study of blood T cell repertoires in COVID-19. Only in-frame clones appear in the TCRdb table, and some are missing; sequencing was by immunoSEQ multiplex PCR. The sample holds roughly 100,000 clones, around nine tenths seen once. Input material: peripheral blood. The receptor set was obtained from a woman between 65 and 79 years old with acute or convalescent COVID-19.

This chain links TRBV5-4 with TRBJ2-7; 10 nucleotides agree with TRBD2. Losses at the gene ends were 3 bases for V and 6 bases for J; bases not matched to a gene: 12. This CDR3 has 16 amino acids. Germline lookup yields CDR1 SGHNT and CDR2 YYREEE (reference sequence). Written as DNA, the CDR3 is TGTGCCAGCAGCTCCCCTAGCGGGAGCGCTAAAAGCGAGCAGTACTTC. Its translation is CASSSPSGSAKSEQYF.

The chain is built from TRBV5-1 and TRBJ1-4; 9 positions agree with TRBD1. The CDR3 has 15 amino acids. Germline V gene sequence: CDR1 SGHRS, CDR2 YFSETQ. The V segment lost 4 bases and the J segment 5 bases; nucleotides outside the gene matches: 6. The CDR3 sequence: CASSPGDRVNEKLFF. CDR3 nucleotides: TGCGCCAGCAGCCCGGGGGACAGGGTAAATGAAAAACTGTTTTTT.

This chain connects TRBV3-1 (or the pseudogene TRBV3-2) to TRBJ2-7; maybe TRBD2 (5 bases). This CDR3 has 14 residues. Germline values: CDR1 LGHDT, CDR2 YNNKEL (reference sequence). V was pared by 4 bases and J by 0 bases, with 10 bases between. The DNA for the CDR3 is TGTGCCAGCAGCCCGGACTTATTCTCCTACGAGCAGTACTTC. It specifies CASSPDLFSYEQYF.

The chain couples TRBV24-1 to TRBJ2-2; 10 positions agree with TRBD1. The CDR3 is made up of 18 amino acids. The V segment lost 3 bases and the J segment 6 bases; nucleotides outside the gene matches: 12. Germline CDR1 reads KGHDR; CDR2 reads SFDVKD. The chain's CDR3 is CATSDPWKTGGSAGELFF. CDR3 nucleotides: TGTGCCACCAGTGATCCCTGGAAGACAGGGGGCTCAGCCGGGGAGCTGTTTTTT.

The chain has TRBV9 and TRBJ1-4; TRBD1 aligns across 11 bases. Per germline, CDR1 SGDLS and CDR2 YYNGEE. The J segment lost 3 bases and the V segment lost 2 bases, leaving 6 bases of the junction unmatched. The CDR3 length is 17 residues. The CDR3 DNA sequence: TGTGCCAGCAGCGTCACGGACAGGGGGCTCGCTAATGAAAAACTGTTTTTT. It is translated as CASSVTDRGLANEKLFF.

This CDR3 reads CASSSGTMNNEQFF. For the CDR3, the DNA is TGCGCCAGCAGCTCCGGGACTATGAACAATGAGCAGTTCTTC. The chain couples TRBV5-1 to TRBJ2-1; TRBD2 matches at 7 bases. J lost 5 bases, V lost 3 bases, and 5 bases had no gene match. This CDR3 is built from 14 residues. CDR1 and CDR2 from the germline V gene are SGHRS and YFSETQ. Drawing the rest from reference TRBV5-1 and TRBJ2-1, the complete variable domain is KAGVTQTPRYLIKTRGQQVTLSCSPISGHRSVSWYQQTPGQGLQFLFEYFSETQRNKGNFPGRFSGRQFSNSRSEMNVSTLELGDSALYLCASSSGTMNNEQFFGPGTRLTVL.

The CDR3 nucleotides read TGCGCCAGCAGTTATACGGGACAAACCTACGAGCAGTACTTC. Protein product: CASSYTGQTYEQYF. The chain has TRBV5-1 and TRBJ2-7, with D possibly TRBD1 on 6 matching bases. Per the germline V gene, CDR1 is SGHRS and CDR2 is YFSETQ. Trimming pared 5 bases from V and 2 bases from J, leaving 14 bases between. This CDR3 is built from 14 residues. Full variable domain (rest looked up from reference TRBV5-1 and TRBJ2-7): KAGVTQTPRYLIKTRGQQVTLSCSPISGHRSVSWYQQTPGQGLQFLFEYFSETQRNKGNFPGRFSGRQFSNSRSEMNVSTLELGDSALYLCASSYTGQTYEQYFGPGTRLTVT.

The chain links TRBV3-1 (or the pseudogene TRBV3-2) to TRBJ1-1; unclear D gene. CDR1 is LGHDT and CDR2 is YNNKEL in the germline V gene (reference sequence). V lost 3 bases and J lost 4, with 9 bases in between. The CDR3 runs to 13 residues. The CDR3 nucleotides read TGTGCCAGCAGCCAGACTACCCGCACTGAAGCTTTCTTT. Its translation: CASSQTTRTEAFF.

Only one count was recorded for this clone. This chain joins TRBV3-1 (or the pseudogene TRBV3-2) and TRBJ1-1; 7 bases map to TRBD1. CDR3 size: 14 residues. The trim removed 7 bases at V and 1 base at J, leaving 6 bases unmatched. In germline, CDR1 is LGHDT, CDR2 YNNKEL (reference sequence). In nucleotides, the CDR3 is TGTGCCAGCACCATAAGACAGGGGAACACTGAAGCTTTCTTT. Its protein product is CASTIRQGNTEAFF.

This clone appeared once. This sequence joins TRBV14 and TRBJ2-7, with 9 nucleotides matching TRBD1. Germline assignment: CDR1 SGHDN and CDR2 FVKESK. This CDR3 is 15 amino acids long. V shed 2 bases, J shed 5 bases, and the junction held 7 bases outside the gene matches. The CDR3 sequence is CASSQLGTGLDEQYF. The CDR3 DNA sequence: TGTGCCAGCAGCCAATTGGGGACAGGGCTCGACGAGCAGTACTTC.

This sequence joins TRBV5-4 and TRBJ1-4, with TRBD1 as a possible D gene (5 bases). V was clipped by 0 bases and J by 3 bases, with 12 bases between them. This CDR3 is 16 amino acids long. Looked up from germline, CDR1 is SGHNT and CDR2 is YYREEE (reference sequence). The CDR3 region is CASSLAPGLANEKLFF. In nucleotides, the CDR3 is TGTGCCAGCAGCTTGGCCCCGGGACTGGCTAATGAAAAACTGTTTTTT.

The genes are TRBV15 and TRBJ2-6; 11 bases line up with TRBD2. CDR3 length: 21 amino acids. The V segment lost 8 bases and the J segment 0 bases; nucleotides outside the gene matches: 18. Germline CDR1 reads LNHNV; CDR2 reads YYDKDF (reference sequence). The CDR3, as DNA: TGTGCCACCGTATCGTGGACGCCCGGGACTAGCGGCCACTCTGGGGCCAACGTCCTGACTTTC. Protein product: CATVSWTPGTSGHSGANVLTF.

The chain employs TRBV6-2 or TRBV6-3 and TRBJ2-5; 9 bases agree with TRBD1. Germline V gene lookup returns CDR1 MNHEY and CDR2 SVGEGT. The CDR3 length is 16 residues. V shed 2 bases, J shed 2 bases, and the junction held 6 bases outside the gene matches. The CDR3 coding sequence is TGTGCCAGCAGTTACGGGACAGGGTTGAAGCAAGAGACCCAGTACTTC. Translation: CASSYGTGLKQETQYF.

The V call is TRBV3-1 (or the pseudogene TRBV3-2), the J call TRBJ1-1; D may be TRBD1 (6 bases). This CDR3 contains 14 residues. V was trimmed by 3 bases and J by 3 bases, leaving 11 bases between them. Germline V gives CDR1 LGHDT, CDR2 YNNKEL (reference sequence). Written as DNA, the CDR3 is TGTGCCAGCAGCCAGCTACAGGGTTACACTGAAGCTTTCTTT. Residues: CASSQLQGYTEAFF.